These T cell receptor beta chains were read from a single sample in a study of Tregs in tolerant kidney transplant recipients. Some clones are missing from TCRdb's copy, which holds only in-frame ones; the method was immunoSEQ multiplex PCR. The table shows approximately 67,000 clones, with roughly 92% occurring only once. The sample was CD8+ T cells from blood, taken before the transplant. Receptors originate from a human donor who received a combined kidney and bone marrow transplant. Each CDR3 is given with its conserved first and last residue. The D gene is left open where the match is weak. Some rows mark clone size as missing; the rest say once, few, many or name a class of expanded clone.

size | J | D | V | CDR3 | DNA
- | TRBJ2-5 | - | TRBV9 | CASSVGGWGRTEETQYF | TGTGCCAGCAGCGTAGGTGGTTGGGGCAGGACGGAAGAGACCCAGTACTTC
- | TRBJ2-7 | TRBD2 | TRBV7-2 | CASSLGTSGFPGYF | TGTGCCAGCAGCTTAGGGACTAGCGGGTTCCCAGGGTACTTC
- | TRBJ1-2 | TRBD1 | TRBV9 | CASSGWTGGVNYGYTF | TGTGCCAGCAGCGGATGGACAGGGGGAGTTAACTATGGCTACACCTTC
- | TRBJ2-2 | - | TRBV4-3 | CASSHFLKQDTGELFF | TGCGCCAGCAGCCATTTCCTCAAGCAGGACACCGGGGAGCTGTTTTTT
- | TRBJ2-3 | - | TRBV28 | CASSLAGLGDTQYF | TGTGCCAGCAGTTTAGCAGGGTTGGGAGATACGCAGTATTTT
once | TRBJ2-7 | TRBD2 | TRBV6-1 | CASSELAGGPYEQYF | TGTGCCAGCAGTGAACTAGCGGGAGGGCCTTACGAGCAGTACTTC
- | TRBJ1-3 | - | TRBV30 | CAWSVPGAGNTIYF | TGTGCCTGGAGTGTACCGGGGGCTGGAAACACCATATATTTT
- | TRBJ2-5 | TRBD2 | TRBV27 | CASMLAGGSETQYF | TGTGCCAGCATGTTAGCGGGAGGGTCAGAGACCCAGTACTTC
- | TRBJ2-3 | - | TRBV6-5 | CASSLATSTDTQYF | TGTGCCAGCAGTCTAGCAACTAGCACAGATACGCAGTATTTT
- | TRBJ2-7 | TRBD2 | TRBV11-1 | CASSLASGLAGNEQYF | TGTGCCAGCAGCTTAGCCTCTGGGCTAGCGGGGAATGAGCAGTACTTC
- | TRBJ2-2 | - | TRBV7-6 | CASSFAGLSGELFF | TGTGCCAGCAGCTTTGCAGGGTTGTCCGGGGAGCTGTTTTTT
- | TRBJ2-6 | - | TRBV27 | CASSSLDSNSGANVLTF | TGTGCCAGCAGTTCTCTGGACAGTAACTCTGGGGCCAACGTCCTGACTTTC
- | TRBJ2-1 | TRBD2 | TRBV4-2 | CASSLGLAGAHHEQFF | TGTGCCAGCAGCCTAGGACTAGCGGGGGCGCACCATGAGCAGTTCTTC
- | TRBJ2-7 | TRBD2 | TRBV4-2 | CASSQDETSPYEQYF | TGTGCCAGCAGCCAAGACGAGACTAGCCCCTACGAGCAGTACTTC
- | TRBJ2-7 | - | TRBV5-6 | CASSFTYFSSYEQYF | TGTGCCAGCAGTTTTACCTATTTTAGCTCCTACGAGCAGTACTTC
few | TRBJ2-3 | TRBD2 | TRBV7-2 | CASSLLAGLSTDTQYF | TGTGCCAGCAGCTTATTGGCGGGACTAAGCACAGATACGCAGTATTTT
- | TRBJ2-3 | TRBD2 | TRBV7-9 | CASSSVRGLASLTRTQYF | TGTGCCAGCAGCTCCGTTCGGGGACTAGCGTCCCTTACCCGTACGCAGTATTTT
once | TRBJ2-3 | - | TRBV19 | CASSIGTAVQGTDTQYF | TGTGCCAGTAGTATAGGGACAGCCGTTCAGGGCACAGATACGCAGTATTTT
- | TRBJ1-2 | - | TRBV6-6 | CASSSFPTDIGYTF | TGTGCCAGCAGTTCCTTTCCTACGGACATTGGCTACACCTTC
- | TRBJ2-7 | - | TRBV4-1 | CASSLASGGYEQYF | TGCGCCAGCAGCCTAGCATCCGGGGGCTACGAGCAGTACTTC
- | TRBJ1-1 | TRBD1 | TRBV19 | CASSINRGTEAFF | TGTGCCAGTAGTATAAACAGGGGGACTGAAGCTTTCTTT
- | TRBJ2-1 | TRBD2 | TRBV27 | CASSSSSGNHYNEQFF | TGTGCCAGCAGTTCATCTAGCGGTAACCACTACAATGAGCAGTTCTTC
- | TRBJ2-1 | - | TRBV7-6 | CASSQQGYEQFF | TGTGCCAGCAGTCAACAGGGCTATGAGCAGTTCTTC
- | TRBJ2-3 | - | TRBV6-5 | CASSYSRANGAQYF | TGTGCCAGCAGTTACTCGAGGGCAAATGGGGCGCAGTATTTT
few | TRBJ1-3 | TRBD1 | TRBV6-1 | CASMGTGYSGNTIYF | TGTGCCAGCATGGGGACAGGGTATTCTGGAAACACCATATATTTT
- | TRBJ2-3 | TRBD2 | TRBV5-1 | CASSLAETGRGDTQYF | TGCGCCAGCAGCTTGGCCGAAACGGGGAGGGGAGATACGCAGTATTTT
- | TRBJ2-7 | TRBD2 | TRBV15 | CATSSGPTSGFSYEQYF | TGTGCCACCAGCAGCGGCCCTACTAGCGGGTTTTCCTACGAGCAGTACTTC
- | TRBJ2-1 | TRBD1 | TRBV19 | CASSMWTGVNEQFF | TGTGCCAGTAGTATGTGGACAGGGGTTAATGAGCAGTTCTTC
- | TRBJ2-7 | TRBD1 | TRBV5-6 | CASSKGQGKHEQYF | TGTGCCAGCAGCAAGGGACAGGGCAAACACGAGCAGTACTTC
- | TRBJ2-7 | - | TRBV6-1 | CASSEVQGSSYEQYF | TGTGCCAGCAGTGAAGTGCAGGGGAGCTCCTACGAGCAGTACTTC
- | TRBJ2-3 | TRBD2 | TRBV7-2 | CASSLEGAAGVTDTQYF | TGTGCCAGCAGCTTAGAGGGAGCGGCGGGGGTCACAGATACGCAGTATTTT
few | TRBJ1-2 | - | TRBV5-1 | CASSPGRDGYTF | TGCGCCAGCAGCCCGGGGAGGGATGGCTACACCTTC
- | TRBJ1-1 | - | TRBV7-9 | CASSLVGGAIEAFF | TGTGCCAGCAGCTTAGTTGGGGGCGCTATTGAAGCTTTCTTT
once | TRBJ1-2 | TRBD1 | TRBV28 | CASHRGGLYGYTF | TGTGCCAGCCACAGGGGTGGGCTCTATGGCTACACCTTC
- | TRBJ1-1 | TRBD1 | TRBV27 | CASSLSGGPLNTEAFF | TGTGCCAGCAGTTTATCAGGGGGCCCCTTGAACACTGAAGCTTTCTTT
- | TRBJ1-1 | TRBD1 | TRBV6-4 | CASRVTGEGDTEAFF | TGTGCCAGCAGGGTGACAGGGGAAGGGGACACTGAAGCTTTCTTT
- | TRBJ2-4 | - | TRBV10-1 | CASSVLGAPVDF | TGCGCCAGCAGTGTGCTAGGAGCCCCGGTGGACTTC